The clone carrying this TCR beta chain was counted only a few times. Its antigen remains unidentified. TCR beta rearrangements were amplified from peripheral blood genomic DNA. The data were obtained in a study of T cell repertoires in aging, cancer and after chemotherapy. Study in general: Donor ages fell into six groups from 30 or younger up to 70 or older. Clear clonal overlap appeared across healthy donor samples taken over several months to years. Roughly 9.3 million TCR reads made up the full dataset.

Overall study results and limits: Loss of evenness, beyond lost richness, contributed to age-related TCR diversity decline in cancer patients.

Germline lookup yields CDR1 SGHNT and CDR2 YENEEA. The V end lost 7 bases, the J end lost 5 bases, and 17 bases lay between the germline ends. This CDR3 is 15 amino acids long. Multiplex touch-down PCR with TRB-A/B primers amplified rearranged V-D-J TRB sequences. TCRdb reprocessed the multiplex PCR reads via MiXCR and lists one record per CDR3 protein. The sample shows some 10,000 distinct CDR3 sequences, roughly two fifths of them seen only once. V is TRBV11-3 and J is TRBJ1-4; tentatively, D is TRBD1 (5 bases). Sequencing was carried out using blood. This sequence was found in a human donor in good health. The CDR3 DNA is TGTGCCAGCACCCTTGGGGGAGGGAGGAATGAAAAACTGTTTTTT. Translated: CASTLGGGRNEKLFF.